Below are 18 T cell receptor beta chains sequenced from a single sample in a study of a mutant IDH1 vaccine in newly diagnosed glioma. Time point of the sample: week 23, last vaccination. Alongside topical imiquimod, each dose of vaccine comprised 300 ug of mutant IDH1 20-mer peptide. These TCRs' antigens remain unknown. Sequencing used immunoSEQ multiplex PCR; TCRdb keeps in-frame clones, though not all of them. The sample lists around 85,000 clones, 85% occurring once. The sample in question was PBMCs, obtained from a glioma patient whose treatment included an IDH1 peptide vaccine. The receptors derive from a man aged 25 to 40 with glioma. Some clones in this sample may be carry-over from other donors' samples.

V and J are TRBV7-8 and TRBJ1-1, with TRBD1 as a possible D gene (6 bases). CDR1 is SGHVS, CDR2 FQNEAQ, per germline. Trimming took off 1 base at V and 0 bases at J, with 9 bases between the two ends. The CDR3 has 15 residues. The CDR3 DNA sequence: TGTGCCAGCAGCTTAGTGACAGGAGTGAACACTGAAGCTTTCTTT. It encodes CASSLVTGVNTEAFF.

This clone was recorded once. CDR3 sequence reads: CASSLEGSSYNEQFF. In nucleotides, the CDR3 is TGTGCCAGCAGCTTGGAGGGGAGCTCCTACAATGAGCAGTTCTTC. This sequence joins TRBV5-8 and TRBJ2-1; D may match TRBD1 or TRBD2 (5 bases each). The CDR3 is made up of 15 amino acids. V was shortened by 0 bases and J by 0 bases, with 7 bases between the two germline ends. CDR1 SGHTS and CDR2 YDEGEE come from the germline V gene.

The chain uses TRBV11-2 and TRBJ1-1; unclear D gene. Germline CDR1 and CDR2: SGHAT and FQNNGV. V dropped 0 bases and J dropped 6 bases, with 11 bases sitting between them. The CDR3 is made up of 14 amino acids. The CDR3 loop reads CASSLDLIVPEAFF. For the CDR3, the DNA is TGTGCCAGCAGCTTAGATCTAATCGTCCCTGAAGCTTTCTTT.

V and J are TRBV4-1 and TRBJ1-5, with a possible D match to TRBD1 (6 bases). This CDR3 region has 19 residues. Germline CDR1 MGHRA, CDR2 YSYEKL. Trimming pared 0 bases from V and 0 bases from J, leaving 18 bases between. The CDR3 nucleotides read TGCGCCAGCAGCCAAGATAGTTCGGGACAAAGATATAGCAATCAGCCCCAGCATTTT. Translating it yields CASSQDSSGQRYSNQPQHF.

The CDR3 sequence is CASSLFPSSGGLYEQYF. The CDR3 coding sequence is TGTGCCAGCAGTTTATTCCCCTCTAGCGGAGGTCTCTACGAGCAGTACTTC. This chain links TRBV27 with TRBJ2-7; the match to TRBD2 covers 7 bases. CDR1 and CDR2 (germline): MNHEY, SMNVEV (reference sequence). The V and J ends lost 1 base and 3 bases, in that order; junction bases with no gene match: 12. There are 17 residues in the CDR3.

The chain is built from TRBV15 and TRBJ1-6, with D perhaps TRBD1 (5 bases). Germline CDR1 is LNHNV and CDR2 is YYDKDF (reference sequence). Deletions cut 0 bases from V and 7 bases from J, with 13 bases between. The CDR3 has 16 residues. CDR3 protein: CATSRDPPRANSPLHF. CDR3 bases: TGTGCCACCAGCAGAGATCCCCCCAGGGCCAATTCACCCCTCCACTTT. Combining the CDR3 with reference TRBV15 and TRBJ1-6 gives the whole variable domain DAMVIQNPRYQVTQFGKPVTLSCSQTLNHNVMYWYQQKSSQAPKLLFHYYDKDFNNEADTPDNFQSRRPNTSFCFLDIRSPGLGDTAMYLCATSRDPPRANSPLHFGNGTRLTVT.

This rearrangement joins TRBV5-8 to TRBJ2-7; the D is unclear. Germline-derived CDR1 and CDR2 are SGHTS and YDEGEE. The CDR3 length is 13 residues. The V gene lost 4 bases and the J gene lost 3 bases, with 11 bases spanning the gap. The CDR3 sequence is CASSLDGFYEQYF. In nucleotides, the CDR3 is TGTGCCAGCAGCCTCGACGGGTTCTACGAGCAGTACTTC.

This clone was seen more than once but under ten times. The V and J genes are TRBV5-1 and TRBJ2-2, with D uncertain. Germline lookup yields CDR1 SGHRS and CDR2 YFSETQ. The ends were cut back, 3 bases at V and 1 base at J, with 4 bases in the middle. This CDR3 comprises 13 residues. DNA for the CDR3: TGCGCCAGCAGCTGGGAGAACACCGGGGAGCTGTTTTTT. Translated, it gives CASSWENTGELFF.

The chain has TRBV4-3 and TRBJ1-2; D not resolved. Germline V gene lookup returns CDR1 LGHNA and CDR2 YSLEER. The V end lost 0 bases, the J end lost 6 bases, and 8 bases lay between the germline ends. The CDR3 is 13 residues long. The CDR3 is CASSQEVQHGYTF. The DNA for the CDR3 is TGCGCCAGCAGCCAAGAGGTACAACATGGCTACACCTTC.

The genes are TRBV14 and TRBJ2-7; D is unclear. The CDR3 length is 15 residues. Per germline, CDR1 SGHDN and CDR2 FVKESK. V lost 0 bases to trimming and J lost 5 bases, with 14 bases between them. In DNA form, the CDR3 reads TGTGCCAGCAGCCAAGAGTTGATCCACTGGGACGAGCAGTACTTC. Translated: CASSQELIHWDEQYF.

This chain connects TRBV7-9 to TRBJ1-2; TRBD1 matches 9 bases. This CDR3 has 13 residues. Per the germline V gene, CDR1 is SEHNR and CDR2 is FQNEAQ (reference sequence). The junction had 6 bases not matched to a gene; V was cut back by 5 bases and J by 8 bases. The CDR3 protein is CASSRTGGRGYTF. CDR3 nucleotides: TGTGCCAGCAGCCGAACAGGGGGCCGGGGCTACACCTTC.

The chain carries TRBV4-3 and TRBJ2-3, with D perhaps TRBD1 or TRBD2 (5 bases each). The V gene's germline CDR1 is LGHNA and CDR2 YSLEER. This CDR3 is built from 16 residues. Trimming shortened V by 4 bases and J by 3 bases, and 17 bases separated the two germline ends. The CDR3 loop reads CASSLSTQGGTDTQYF. In nucleotides, the CDR3 is TGCGCCAGCAGCCTGTCGACGCAGGGCGGGACAGATACGCAGTATTTT.

The V call is TRBV7-9, the J call TRBJ2-7, with D hard to call. The V end was cut by 5 bases, the J end by 4 bases, with 12 bases between. The CDR3 totals 13 residues. Germline V gene sequence: CDR1 SEHNR, CDR2 FQNEAQ (reference sequence). The chain's CDR3 is CASSPESTYEQYF. CDR3 nucleotide sequence: TGTGCCAGCAGCCCGGAATCTACATACGAGCAGTACTTC.

Relative to its sample, this clone is medium-sized. The chain links TRBV27 to TRBJ2-2; no reliable D call. Germline V CDR1 and CDR2: MNHEY, SMNVEV (reference sequence). V lost 2 bases and J 4 bases, leaving 5 bases between the germline ends. The CDR3 spans 13 residues. CDR3 residues: CASSLLLTGELFF. CDR3 nucleotide sequence: TGTGCCAGCAGTTTACTCCTCACCGGGGAGCTGTTTTTT.

The gene calls are TRBV2 and TRBJ1-2; D gene uncertain. CDR3 size: 14 residues. V was shortened by 2 bases and J by 4 bases, with 11 bases between the two germline ends. Germline CDR1 is SNHLY and CDR2 is FYNNEI. As DNA, the CDR3 is TGTGCCAGCAGTGAAAGGTCTGGGTTCTATGGCTACACCTTC. Its protein is CASSERSGFYGYTF. The whole variable domain, remainder taken from reference TRBV2 and TRBJ1-2, is EPEVTQTPSHQVTQMGQEVILRCVPISNHLYFYWYRQILGQKVEFLVSFYNNEISEKSEIFDDQFSVERPDGSNFTLKIRSTKLEDSAMYFCASSERSGFYGYTFGSGTRLTVV.

The J gene is TRBJ1-4, the V gene TRBV10-3, with unresolved D. CDR1 and CDR2 from the germline V gene are ENHRY and SYGVKD. V lost 10 bases and J 7 bases, leaving 16 bases between the germline ends. The CDR3 is 13 amino acids. CDR3 nucleotides: TGTGCCACCACCCGGGATCAACGTGAAAAACTGTTTTTT. The encoded protein is CATTRDQREKLFF.

The chain carries TRBV4-1 and TRBJ1-2, with TRBD1 as a possible D gene (6 bases). Germline values: CDR1 MGHRA, CDR2 YSYEKL. The CDR3 totals 14 residues. Trimming left V 1 base short and J 8 bases short, with 14 bases between. CDR3 nucleotides: TGCGCCAGCAGCCAAGCGACAGGTTTGGAGGGCTACACCTTC. Translating it yields CASSQATGLEGYTF.

The gene calls are TRBV5-4 and TRBJ2-5; D is ambiguous. Trimming removed 2 bases from V and 1 base from J, with 15 bases in between. Germline CDR1 reads SGHNT; CDR2 reads YYREEE (reference sequence). The CDR3 contains 16 residues. CDR3 sequence (DNA): TGTGCCAGCAGCTTCCCTGGGGTCGTTCCCCAAGAGACCCAGTACTTC. It codes for CASSFPGVVPQETQYF. Looking up the rest from reference TRBV5-4 and TRBJ2-5 gives the full variable domain: ETGVTQSPTHLIKTRGQQVTLRCSSQSGHNTVSWYQQALGQGPQFIFQYYREEENGRGNFPPRFSGLQFPNYSSELNVNALELDDSALYLCASSFPGVVPQETQYFGPGTRLLVL.